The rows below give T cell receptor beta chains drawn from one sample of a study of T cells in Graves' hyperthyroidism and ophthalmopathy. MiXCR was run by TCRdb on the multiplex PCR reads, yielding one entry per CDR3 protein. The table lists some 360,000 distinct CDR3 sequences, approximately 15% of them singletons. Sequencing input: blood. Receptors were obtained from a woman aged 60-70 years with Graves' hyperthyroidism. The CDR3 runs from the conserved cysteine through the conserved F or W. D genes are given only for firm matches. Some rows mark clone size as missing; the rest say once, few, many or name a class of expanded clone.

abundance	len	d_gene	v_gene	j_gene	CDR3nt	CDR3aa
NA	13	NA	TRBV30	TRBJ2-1	TGTGCCTGTGATGGGATTGGGAGCGATGAGCAGTTCTTC	CACDGIGSDEQFF
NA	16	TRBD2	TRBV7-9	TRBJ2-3	TGTGCCAGCAGCTTAGGAGGGGCTAGCGGGAAAAATACGCAGTATTTT	CASSLGGASGKNTQYF
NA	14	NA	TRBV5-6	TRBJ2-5	TGTGCCAGCAGCTTGTTGAAGGGTTCGGAGACCCAGTACTTC	CASSLLKGSETQYF
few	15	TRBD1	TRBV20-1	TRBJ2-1	TGCAGTGCACCTCGCGAGGGACAGGCAAACAATGAGCAGTTCTTC	CSAPREGQANNEQFF
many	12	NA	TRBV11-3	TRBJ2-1	TGTGCCAGCAGCTTTAGGCCGGATGAGCAGTTCTTC	CASSFRPDEQFF
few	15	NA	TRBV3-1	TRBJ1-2	TGTGCCAGCAGCCCTAAACCGGGGCCCCGCTATGGCTACACCTTC	CASSPKPGPRYGYTF
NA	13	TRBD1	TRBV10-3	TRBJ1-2	TGTGCCTCACAGGGACAGGGACGATTGGGCTACACCTTC	CASQGQGRLGYTF
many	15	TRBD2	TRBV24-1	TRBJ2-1	TGTGCCACCAGCCTAGCGGGAGGCGGTTACAATGAGCAGTTCTTC	CATSLAGGGYNEQFF
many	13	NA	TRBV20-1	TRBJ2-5	TGCAGTGCAACCCGGACAGCAGGGGAGACCCAGTACTTC	CSATRTAGETQYF
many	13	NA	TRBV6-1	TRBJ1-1	TGTGCCAGCAGTTACTGGGGGAACACTGAAGCTTTCTTT	CASSYWGNTEAFF
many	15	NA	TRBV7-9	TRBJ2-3	TGCGCCAGCAGCTTGGCCGGTAGAAGCACAGATACGCAGTATTTT	CASSLAGRSTDTQYF
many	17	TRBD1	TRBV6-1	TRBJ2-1	TGTGCCAGCACTAGAACCACCCCGGGACAGGGTAATGATGAGCAGTTCTTC	CASTRTTPGQGNDEQFF
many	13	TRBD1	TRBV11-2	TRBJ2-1	TGTGCCAGCAGCTTATGGGGACAGAATGAGCAGTTCTTC	CASSLWGQNEQFF
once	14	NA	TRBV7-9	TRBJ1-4	TGTGCCAGCAGCTTGTGGGGAACGGGTGAAAAACTGTTTTTT	CASSLWGTGEKLFF
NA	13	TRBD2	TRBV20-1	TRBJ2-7	TGCAGTGCTGCCTCACTAGCGAACTACGAGCAGTACTTC	CSAASLANYEQYF
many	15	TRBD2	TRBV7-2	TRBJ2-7	TGTGCCAGCAGCCCCACAAGCGGGGGCCTCTACGAGCAGTACTTC	CASSPTSGGLYEQYF
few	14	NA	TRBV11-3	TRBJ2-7	TGTGCCAGCAGCTTAGGGGTAAGCCCCTACGAGCAGTACTTC	CASSLGVSPYEQYF
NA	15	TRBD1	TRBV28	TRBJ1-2	TGTGCCAGCAGTACCGGTGGACAGGGCCTATATGGCTACACCTTC	CASSTGGQGLYGYTF
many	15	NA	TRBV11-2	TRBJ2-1	TGTGCCAGCAGCACACCGGGGGCTAGCCTCAATGAGCAGTTCTTC	CASSTPGASLNEQFF
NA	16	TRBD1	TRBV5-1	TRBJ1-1	TGCGCCAGCAGCCTTGCCCGGGACAGGACAAACACTGAAGCTTTCTTT	CASSLARDRTNTEAFF
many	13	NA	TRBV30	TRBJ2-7	TGTGCCTGGAGTAGAGGGGAGAGCTACGAGCAGTACTTC	CAWSRGESYEQYF
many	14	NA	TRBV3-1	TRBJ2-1	TGTGCCAGCAGCCAAGCCCCGGGAGACAATGAGCAGTTCTTC	CASSQAPGDNEQFF
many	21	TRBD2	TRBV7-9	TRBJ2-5	TGTGCCAGCAGCTTAGGCCCCTGGCCTAGCGGGAGGGCCAGTTCCCAAGAGACCCAGTACTTC	CASSLGPWPSGRASSQETQYF
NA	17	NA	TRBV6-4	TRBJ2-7	TGTGCCAGCAGTGACTCTTTATCCACAGGGAGTAGTAGCGAGCAGTACTTC	CASSDSLSTGSSSEQYF
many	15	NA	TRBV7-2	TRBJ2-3	TGTGCCAGCAGCTTAGAACGCCGGACTTCAGATACGCAGTATTTT	CASSLERRTSDTQYF
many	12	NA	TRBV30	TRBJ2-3	TGTGCCTGGAGTGGCCACACAGATACGCAGTATTTT	CAWSGHTDTQYF
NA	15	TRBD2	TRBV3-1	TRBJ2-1	TGTGCCAGCAGTTACCGACTAGCGGGAGTCGGTGAGCAGTTCTTC	CASSYRLAGVGEQFF
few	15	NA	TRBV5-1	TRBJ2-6	TGCGCCAGCAGCTTGGAGGACCCCGGGGCCAACGTCCTGACTTTC	CASSLEDPGANVLTF
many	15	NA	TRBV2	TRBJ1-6	TGTGCCAGCAGCCCATCAAGGACAGCTAATTCACCCCTCCACTTT	CASSPSRTANSPLHF
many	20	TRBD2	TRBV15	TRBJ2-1	TGTGCCACCAGCAGAGATCTGGCTCATTCAGCGGGAGTATCCTACAATGAGCAGTTCTTC	CATSRDLAHSAGVSYNEQFF
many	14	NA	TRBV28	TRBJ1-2	TGTGCCAGCAGTTTTTCCGGGACGGTCTATGGCTACACCTTC	CASSFSGTVYGYTF
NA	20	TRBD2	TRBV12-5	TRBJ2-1	TGTGCTAGTGGTTTGGTACGTCAACCTGGACTAGCGGGCTCCTACAATGAGCAGTTCTTC	CASGLVRQPGLAGSYNEQFF
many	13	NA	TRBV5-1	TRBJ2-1	TGCGCCAGCAGCTTGGGCAGGGCCTATGAGCAGTTCTTC	CASSLGRAYEQFF
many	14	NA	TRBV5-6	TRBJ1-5	TGTGCCAGCAGCTACCGACAGGCCAATCAGCCCCAGCATTTT	CASSYRQANQPQHF
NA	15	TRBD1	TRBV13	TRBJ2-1	TGTGCCAGCAGCCCATTAAGGACAGGGCACAATGAGCAGTTCTTC	CASSPLRTGHNEQFF
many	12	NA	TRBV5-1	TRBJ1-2	TGCGCCAGCGGATTAAGTGGTTATGGCTACACCTTC	CASGLSGYGYTF
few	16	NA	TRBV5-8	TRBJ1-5	TGTGCCAGCAGCTTGAGGGCCAGCCTGAGCAATCAGCCCCAGCATTTT	CASSLRASLSNQPQHF
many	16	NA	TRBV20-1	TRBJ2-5	TGCAGTGCTAGAGATACACGGACCTTTGCGGCAGAGACCCAGTACTTC	CSARDTRTFAAETQYF
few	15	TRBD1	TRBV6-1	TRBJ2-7	TGTGCCAGCAGTTCCCAGGGACAGGGGAGCTACGAGCAGTACTTC	CASSSQGQGSYEQYF
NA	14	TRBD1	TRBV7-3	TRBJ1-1	TGTGCCAGCAGCCCCCCGGGACAGGACACTGAAGCTTTCTTT	CASSPPGQDTEAFF
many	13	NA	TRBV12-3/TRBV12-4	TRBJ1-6	TGTGCCAGCAGTTTCGACGGAGATTCACCCCTCCACTTT	CASSFDGDSPLHF